Following are 16 T cell receptor beta chains from one sample sequenced in a study of siplizumab effects on memory and regulatory T cells. Method: immunoSEQ multiplex PCR; TCRdb's copy keeps in-frame clones and lacks some. The data contain 99,000 or so clones, more than 85% of them singletons. Material for sequencing was CD4+ T cells sorted from blood. The receptors here all came from a human donor in good health.

The chain has TRBV28 and TRBJ1-2, with no clear D. This CDR3 region has 11 residues. The V gene's germline CDR1 is MDHEN and CDR2 SYDVKM. V was cut by 5 bases and J by 3 bases, with 4 bases left in between. The chain's CDR3 is CASSVDYGYTF. In DNA form, the CDR3 reads TGTGCCAGCAGTGTCGACTATGGCTACACCTTC.

The chain joins TRBV14 to TRBJ2-7; the match to TRBD1 covers 10 bases. Trimming removed 3 bases from V and 4 bases from J; junction bases left unmatched: 3. Germline loops: CDR1 SGHDN, CDR2 FVKESK. The CDR3 consists of 14 residues. The CDR3 DNA follows: TGTGCCAGCAGCCAGACAGGGGGCAGGTACGAGCAGTACTTC. Translated, it gives CASSQTGGRYEQYF.

In DNA, the CDR3 is TGCGCCAGCAGCCTCCAGTGGGGGCGATCCTATGGCTACACCTTC. Translation gives CASSLQWGRSYGYTF. This chain joins TRBV4-1 and TRBJ1-2; tentatively, D is TRBD1 (6 bases). V was trimmed by 4 bases and J by 4 bases, leaving 16 bases between them. There are 15 residues in the CDR3. Looked up from germline, CDR1 is MGHRA and CDR2 is YSYEKL.

This chain connects TRBV4-1 to TRBJ2-3, with TRBD2 matching 7 bases. The J segment lost 14 bases and the V segment lost 8 bases, leaving 13 bases of the junction unmatched. The CDR3 runs 12 residues. CDR1 MGHRA and CDR2 YSYEKL come from the germline V gene. The CDR3 bases are TGCGCCAGCGGGCCCCCTAGCGGAGCAGCGTATTTT. Translating it yields CASGPPSGAAYF.

The gene calls are TRBV27 and TRBJ1-1, with 12 bases aligning to TRBD1. The CDR3 consists of 16 residues. The germline V gene encodes CDR1 MNHEY and CDR2 SMNVEV (reference sequence). After removal of 5 bases from V and 5 bases from J, the junction contained 9 bases not matched to a gene. CDR3 amino acids: CASSEWDRGQGTEAFF. The CDR3 region has the DNA TGTGCCAGCAGTGAATGGGACAGGGGGCAGGGAACTGAAGCTTTCTTT.

V is TRBV21-1 and J is TRBJ1-5. TRBV21-1 is marked as a pseudogene. The CDR3 sequence is 17 residues long. The CDR3 is CASSKGRDEVSNQPQHF. The CDR3 region has the DNA TGTGCCAGCAGCAAAGGCCGGGACGAGGTTAGCAATCAGCCCCAGCATTTT.

V and J are TRBV27 and TRBJ2-1, with D possibly TRBD1 on 5 matching bases. Per germline, CDR1 MNHEY and CDR2 SMNVEV (reference sequence). The ends were cut back, 2 bases at V and 12 bases at J, with 20 bases in the middle. The CDR3 runs to 15 residues. DNA of the CDR3: TGTGCCAGCAGTTTACGGGTGGGGCGTCTATCCCGGCAGTTCTTC. This codes for CASSLRVGRLSRQFF.

This clone was detected only once. V gene TRBV5-1 combines with J gene TRBJ1-1; 8 nucleotides agree with TRBD1. Trimming took 4 bases from V and 6 from J; bases not matched to a gene: 14. In germline, CDR1 is SGHRS, CDR2 YFSETQ. This CDR3 spans 16 amino acids. CDR3 DNA: TGCGCCAGCAGCGCCGAAGGCACAGGGGGAGGCTCTGAAGCTTTCTTT. Translating it yields CASSAEGTGGGSEAFF.

Here the CDR3 DNA reads TGTGCCTGGAGTGCCCATACGCAGTATTTT. This gives the protein CAWSAHTQYF. The chain uses TRBV30 and TRBJ2-3; D call uncertain. This CDR3 comprises 10 residues. Looked up from germline, CDR1 is GTSNPN and CDR2 is SVGIG (reference sequence). V was cut by 1 base and J by 7 bases, with 3 bases left in between. The full variable domain, its missing parts supplied by reference TRBV30 and TRBJ2-3, is SQTIHQWPATLVQPVGSPLSLECTVEGTSNPNLYWYRQAAGRGLQLLFYSVGIGQISSEVPQNLSASRPQDRQFILSSKKLLLSDSGFYLCAWSAHTQYFGPGTRLTVL.

The count of this clone is one. The rearrangement uses TRBV9 and TRBJ2-3, with 7 positions matching TRBD2. The CDR3 length is 16 residues. V was pared by 0 bases and J by 3 bases, with 7 bases of the junction left unmatched. Germline CDR1 reads SGDLS; CDR2 reads YYNGEE. DNA for the CDR3: TGTGCCAGCAGCGTAGAGAGCGGGATCATGACAGATACGCAGTATTTT. Protein product: CASSVESGIMTDTQYF.

This clone was observed a few times. This chain connects TRBV7-9 to TRBJ1-2; 7 bases line up with TRBD1. Germline-derived CDR1 and CDR2 are SEHNR and FQNEAQ (reference sequence). V lost 5 bases, J lost 8 bases, and 8 bases stayed unmatched. The CDR3 totals 13 residues. CDR3 residues: CASSRGGGEGYTF. CDR3 DNA: TGTGCCAGCAGCCGCGGAGGGGGCGAAGGCTACACCTTC.

This chain uses TRBV27 with TRBJ1-1; 8 bases are shared with TRBD1. The ends lost 2 bases at V and 0 bases at J; junction bases unmatched: 11. Germline values: CDR1 MNHEY, CDR2 SMNVEV (reference sequence). The CDR3 contains 18 residues. CDR3 protein: CASSLVPRTGIMNTEAFF. As DNA, the CDR3 is TGTGCCAGCAGTTTAGTTCCTAGGACAGGGATAATGAACACTGAAGCTTTCTTT.

Points on this clone: The sample has other DNA sequences that encode this CDR3 too. The chain recombines TRBV7-9 with TRBJ2-5, with D perhaps matching TRBD2 (5 bases). The CDR3 totals 13 residues. V lost 2 bases and J lost 4, with 8 bases in between. The germline V gene encodes CDR1 SEHNR and CDR2 FQNEAQ (reference sequence). In DNA form, the CDR3 reads TGTGCCAGCAGCTTATTAGGAGGAGAGACCCAGTACTTC. This gives the protein CASSLLGGETQYF.

This chain links TRBV10-1 with TRBJ1-2; D not certain. Between the trimmed V and J ends, which lost 0 bases and 8 bases, there was a span of 10 bases. The germline gives CDR1 WNHNN, CDR2 SYGVQD (reference sequence). The CDR3 contains 13 residues. For the CDR3, the DNA is TGCGCCAGCAGTGAGTCAAGGGATTACGGCTACACCTTC. It yields the protein CASSESRDYGYTF.

This chain connects TRBV2 to TRBJ2-3; a possible D gene is TRBD2 (6 bases). Germline CDR1 reads SNHLY; CDR2 reads FYNNEI. The V and J ends lost 6 bases and 6 bases respectively, with 13 bases between them. The CDR3 runs 13 residues. In DNA, the CDR3 is TGTGCCAGCAGCCTACCTAGCGCCGATACGCAGTATTTT. It specifies CASSLPSADTQYF.

The chain joins TRBV6-5 to TRBJ1-2; TRBD1 is a possible D gene (5 bases). The V end lost 6 bases, the J end lost 2 bases, and 7 bases lay between the germline ends. CDR1 and CDR2 (germline): MNHEY, SVGAGI. The CDR3 is 12 residues long. The CDR3 protein is CASSRDNYGYTF. As DNA, the CDR3 is TGTGCCAGCAGCCGGGACAACTATGGCTACACCTTC.